The 7 T cell receptor beta chains below come from one sample, sequenced in a study of cytomegalovirus exposure and HLA in healthy donors. Using immunoSEQ multiplex PCR, the repertoire was profiled, and TCRdb retains in-frame clones only, with some absent. The sample lists fewer than 250,000 clones; around 86% were seen once. Sequencing used PBMCs. These receptors were collected from a woman aged 18-29 years in good health and CMV-seropositive.

In this sample, this clone turned up a few times. V and J are TRBV7-9 and TRBJ2-7, with D possibly TRBD1 on 6 matching bases. Trimming removed 5 bases from V and 0 bases from J, with 20 bases in between. This CDR3 has 17 residues. Germline V gives CDR1 SEHNR, CDR2 FQNEAQ (reference sequence). The DNA for the CDR3 is TGTGCCAGCAGCGCCCTAGTCGGGACAAGGAGCTCCTACGAGCAGTACTTC. Translation gives CASSALVGTRSSYEQYF.

This chain uses TRBV30 with TRBJ1-3; 8 bases are a match to TRBD1. J gave up 2 bases and V 0 bases, and 6 bases lay outside the gene matches. The germline gives CDR1 GTSNPN, CDR2 SVGIG (reference sequence). CDR3 size: 16 residues. CDR3 residues: CAWSVDTGGAGNTIYF. CDR3 nucleotides: TGTGCCTGGAGTGTAGATACAGGGGGGGCTGGAAACACCATATATTTT.

This rearrangement joins TRBV28 to TRBJ1-1; D remains ambiguous. The CDR3 totals 12 residues. V dropped 4 bases and J dropped 10 bases, with 13 bases sitting between them. From germline, CDR1 is MDHEN and CDR2 SYDVKM. CDR3 sequence (DNA): TGTGCCAGCAGTTATTTGGTCGAGGGAGCTTTCTTT. Translating gives CASSYLVEGAFF.

This clone turned up a few times. V gene TRBV27 combines with J gene TRBJ2-7; D gene unclear. The CDR3 sequence is 12 residues long. Trimming took 5 bases from V and 6 from J, leaving 11 bases between them. Germline loops: CDR1 MNHEY, CDR2 SMNVEV (reference sequence). The CDR3 bases are TGTGCCAGCAGTCCCCCCTCCCCCGAGCAGTACTTC. Protein sequence: CASSPPSPEQYF.

In this sample, this clone turned up once. The J gene is TRBJ2-3, the V gene TRBV30; TRBD2 matches 9 bases. The CDR3 runs to 15 residues. The V gene's germline CDR1 is GTSNPN and CDR2 SVGIG (reference sequence). The ends lost 1 base at V and 2 bases at J; junction bases unmatched: 4. In DNA form, the CDR3 reads TGTGCCTGGAGTGAGCTAGCGGGACCCACAGATACGCAGTATTTT. Amino acids: CAWSELAGPTDTQYF.

This chain's CDR3 is CASSVGTSGRNDEQYF. CDR3 nucleotides: TGTGCCAGCAGCGTAGGGACTAGCGGGAGAAATGACGAGCAGTACTTC. This rearrangement joins TRBV9 to TRBJ2-7, with 13 bases aligning to TRBD2. This CDR3 is 16 amino acids long. CDR1 is SGDLS and CDR2 is YYNGEE in the germline V gene. J was trimmed by 5 bases and V by 0 bases; bases with no gene match: 5.

V usage is TRBV13 and J usage is TRBJ1-1; TRBD1 agrees at 7 bases. The CDR3 is made up of 15 amino acids. Germline values: CDR1 PRHDT, CDR2 FYEKMQ (reference sequence). V shed 4 bases, J shed 0 bases, and the junction held 5 bases outside the gene matches. The CDR3 protein is CASSSPGQLNTEAFF. CDR3 sequence (DNA): TGTGCCAGCAGCTCGCCGGGACAGCTGAACACTGAAGCTTTCTTT.